This is a list of T cell receptor beta chains from one sample in a study of breast tumors, draining lymph nodes, adjacent tissues. TCRdb independently ran MiXCR on the multiplex PCR reads; one entry per CDR3 protein. The profile shows about 130,000 distinct CDR3 sequences, over 20% of them singletons. The sample taken for sequencing was axillary lymph node tissue. Source of these receptors: a female donor with breast cancer. Some clones in this sample may be carry-over from other donors' samples. Both conserved end residues are part of each CDR3. D genes are given only for firm matches. Expanded clones are given a class, and other clones once, few, many or no size at all.

many TRBJ2-2 TRBV7-3 NA TGTGCCAGCAGCTTAACGGGGGCCGGGGAGCTGTTTTTT CASSLTGAGELFF
many TRBJ2-5 TRBV2 NA TGTGCCAGCAGTGGTCAGCTCCAAGAGACCCAGTACTTC CASSGQLQETQYF
NA TRBJ2-7 TRBV25-1 TRBD2 TGTGCCAGCAGTGCCAGCGGGAGTATCTACGAGCAGTACTTC CASSASGSIYEQYF
many TRBJ2-2 TRBV7-9 TRBD1 TGTGCCAGCAGCTTAGCTGGGACAGGTGACACCGGGGAGCTGTTTTTT CASSLAGTGDTGELFF
many TRBJ1-5 TRBV6-5 NA TGTGCCAGCAGTTACTCTCCTCGGGGTCAGCCCCAGCATTTT CASSYSPRGQPQHF
NA TRBJ2-7 TRBV5-5 NA TGTGCCAGCAGCCCCGGGGTTAGCCCCTACGGGCAGTACTTC CASSPGVSPYGQYF
many TRBJ2-2 TRBV2 TRBD2 TGTGCCAGCAGCGGACTAGCGGGAATGTTCGGGGAGCTGTTTTTT CASSGLAGMFGELFF
many TRBJ1-2 TRBV19 TRBD1 TGTGCCAGTAGTGACGGGACAGGACTTAACTATGGCTACACCTTC CASSDGTGLNYGYTF
many TRBJ2-7 TRBV6-1 TRBD2 TGTGCCAGCAGTCCGCGGACTAGCGGGAGCGGTGAGCAGTACTTC CASSPRTSGSGEQYF
many TRBJ1-2 TRBV20-1 NA TGCAGTGCTAGAGATGTACATACCGACTATGGCTACACCTTC CSARDVHTDYGYTF
many TRBJ2-3 TRBV10-1 TRBD2 TGCGCCAGCAGCCTTAGCGGGAATACGCAGTATTTT CASSLSGNTQYF
many TRBJ1-6 TRBV20-1 TRBD1 TGCAGTGCTAGAGGACAGGGTAATTCACCCCTCCACTTT CSARGQGNSPLHF
many TRBJ2-3 TRBV3-1 NA TGTGCCAGCAGCCAAGGACTAGCAGATACGCAGTATTTT CASSQGLADTQYF
many TRBJ2-7 TRBV5-1 TRBD2 TGCGCCAGCAGCTTGGCCATGCTAGCGGGAGCTGACTCCTACGAGCAGTACTTC CASSLAMLAGADSYEQYF
many TRBJ2-5 TRBV4-1 TRBD2 TGCGCCAGCAGCCACTACCTAGCGGGAGAGGGAGAGACCCAGTACTTC CASSHYLAGEGETQYF
many TRBJ2-7 TRBV6-5 NA TGTGCCAGCAGTCCCCGGGTTGTCATCTACGAGCAGTACTTC CASSPRVVIYEQYF
many TRBJ2-7 TRBV6-1 NA TGTGCCAGCAGTGAAGCGCGTAGGTCCGCCTACGAGCAGTACTTC CASSEARRSAYEQYF
once TRBJ1-1 TRBV3-1 NA TGTGCCAGCAGCCCGACAGGGAACACTGAAGCTTTCTTT CASSPTGNTEAFF
many TRBJ2-7 TRBV6-1 NA TGTGCCAGCAGTGAGGGGGAGGACGAGCAGTACTTC CASSEGEDEQYF
many TRBJ2-7 TRBV27 TRBD2 TGTGCCAGCAGTTCCCCGGGACTAGCGGGAGCCGGCTACGAGCAGTACTTC CASSSPGLAGAGYEQYF
many TRBJ2-2 TRBV7-6 NA TGTGCCAGCAGCTTAGGGGCAGGGGAAGCCGGGGAGCTGTTTTTT CASSLGAGEAGELFF
few TRBJ1-4 TRBV18 TRBD1 TGTGCCAGCTCACGGGACAGGGGTCGTATTGGGGATGAAAAACTGTTTTTT CASSRDRGRIGDEKLFF
few TRBJ2-1 TRBV28 NA TGTGCCAGCAGTTCCTTTGGGGAGGTGGAAAATGAGCAGTTCTTC CASSSFGEVENEQFF
many TRBJ2-3 TRBV29-1 TRBD2 TGCAGCGTTGAATTACTAGCGGAGATCACAGATACGCAGTATTTT CSVELLAEITDTQYF
NA TRBJ2-3 TRBV28 TRBD2 TGTGCCAGCAACCCCGGGGGACTAGCGGGGGCCACAGATACGCAGTATTTT CASNPGGLAGATDTQYF
many TRBJ2-1 TRBV13 TRBD1 TGTGCCAGCAGCTTAGAGGGACAGATCGTCTACAATGAGCAGTTCTTC CASSLEGQIVYNEQFF
many TRBJ2-1 TRBV2 NA TGTGCCAGCAGTGAAGGAACCCTAGTAAGGTTCTTC CASSEGTLVRFF
many TRBJ2-7 TRBV5-6 NA TGTGCCAGCAGCAAACAGGGAGGCGAGCAGTACTTC CASSKQGGEQYF
many TRBJ1-5 TRBV7-3 TRBD1 TGTGCCAGCAGCGAAGGGGTTGGACAGGGGACGAGCAATCAGCCCCAGCATTTT CASSEGVGQGTSNQPQHF
many TRBJ1-4 TRBV2 TRBD1 TGTGCCAGCAGGGAACAGGGGATGATTGAAAAACTGTTTTTT CASREQGMIEKLFF
NA TRBJ2-5 TRBV28 NA TGTGCCAGCAGTTTAGAGGACATGGGTGGAGAGACCCAGTACTTC CASSLEDMGGETQYF
many TRBJ1-2 TRBV12-3/TRBV12-4 NA TGTGCCAGCAGGGGGGGGAGCTTTCCGGAGGGCTACACCTTC CASRGGSFPEGYTF
many TRBJ2-7 TRBV7-2 TRBD1 TGTGCCAGCAGCTTGACTGGACAGGGGATGACGTGGTACGAGCAGTACTTC CASSLTGQGMTWYEQYF
many TRBJ1-2 TRBV29-1 NA TGCAGCGTTGAGTGGGCAGGGAGGATGGTTGGCTACACCTTC CSVEWAGRMVGYTF
many TRBJ2-1 TRBV6-6 TRBD2 TGTGCCAGCAGTTACCAGACTAGCGGCCCCAATGAGCAGTTCTTC CASSYQTSGPNEQFF
many TRBJ2-1 TRBV24-1 NA TGTGCCACCAGTGATTTGCCCGAGCGGACTGAGCAGTTCTTC CATSDLPERTEQFF
many TRBJ2-1 TRBV4-1 TRBD2 TGCGCCAGCAGCCCGATAGGGCTAGCGGACACTGACAATGAGCAGTTCTTC CASSPIGLADTDNEQFF
many TRBJ2-3 TRBV30 NA TGTGCCTGGAGCCGGGGGTTGCGCACAGATACGCAGTATTTT CAWSRGLRTDTQYF
many TRBJ1-2 TRBV10-3 NA TGTGCCATCAAGGGCGAGGGCAGGGGAAGCGGCTACACCTTC CAIKGEGRGSGYTF
many TRBJ2-7 TRBV27 NA TGTGCCAGCAGTTTATCCGGCGTGCAGTACTTC CASSLSGVQYF
many TRBJ2-7 TRBV24-1 TRBD2 TGTGCCACCAGTGAGGGGACTAGCGGGAGCTCCTACGAGCAGTACTTC CATSEGTSGSSYEQYF
many TRBJ2-2 TRBV7-9 NA TGTGCCAGCAGCTCCCCGGGGGCCGGGGAGCTGTTTTTT CASSSPGAGELFF
many TRBJ2-3 TRBV20-1 NA TGCAGTGCTAGTGTATACGCCACAGATACGCAGTATTTT CSASVYATDTQYF